A selection of T cell receptor beta chains follows, all from one sample in a study of T cell responses to AZD1222 COVID-19 vaccine. Method: immunoSEQ multiplex PCR; TCRdb's copy keeps in-frame clones and lacks some. Among 95,000 to 130,000 clones listed, over 75% were seen once. Here the sequenced sample was peripheral blood, taken on day 0 of MenACWY control vaccination. These receptors all come from an adult in good health. The CDR3 runs from the conserved cysteine through the conserved F or W. The order of the fields is V gene, J gene, D gene, clone size, CDR3 protein, CDR3 DNA. D genes are given only for firm matches. For some rows the clone size is stated as once, few or many, or as a class when expanded; others skip it.

V gene: TRBV7-9
J gene: TRBJ2-4
D gene: -
clone size: -
CDR3 protein: CASSQSGTEGYIQYF
CDR3 DNA: TGTGCCAGCAGCCAGTCCGGGACGGAGGGATACATTCAGTACTTC

V gene: TRBV24-1
J gene: TRBJ1-1
D gene: -
clone size: -
CDR3 protein: CATSDGQGRDTEAFF
CDR3 DNA: TGTGCCACCAGTGATGGTCAGGGGAGGGACACTGAAGCTTTCTTT

V gene: TRBV28
J gene: TRBJ1-2
D gene: -
clone size: -
CDR3 protein: CASSKPQPVGGGGYTF
CDR3 DNA: TGTGCCAGCAGTAAGCCCCAACCCGTGGGAGGGGGTGGCTACACCTTC

V gene: TRBV28
J gene: TRBJ2-1
D gene: TRBD1
clone size: few
CDR3 protein: CASSSPPLREQGEDEQFF
CDR3 DNA: TGTGCCAGCAGTTCACCCCCCCTCCGGGAACAGGGGGAGGATGAGCAGTTCTTC

V gene: TRBV28
J gene: TRBJ1-2
D gene: TRBD1
clone size: -
CDR3 protein: CASSLPGQGALVW
CDR3 DNA: TGTGCCAGCAGTTTACCGGGACAGGGCGCGCTTGTGTGG

V gene: TRBV19
J gene: TRBJ1-2
D gene: -
clone size: -
CDR3 protein: CASSIRTSGIYGYTF
CDR3 DNA: TGTGCCAGTAGTATTAGGACCAGCGGGATCTATGGCTACACCTTC

V gene: TRBV28
J gene: TRBJ2-3
D gene: -
clone size: -
CDR3 protein: CASSSRGGDSSNTQYF
CDR3 DNA: TGTGCCAGCAGCTCCCGAGGGGGGGACTCATCAAATACGCAGTATTTT

V gene: TRBV27
J gene: TRBJ1-1
D gene: -
clone size: -
CDR3 protein: CASSFRYYPGNFLNTEAFF
CDR3 DNA: TGTGCCAGCAGTTTTAGGTATTATCCGGGCAATTTCTTGAACACTGAAGCTTTCTTT

V gene: TRBV10-2
J gene: TRBJ2-4
D gene: -
clone size: -
CDR3 protein: CASSPGGSKNIQYF
CDR3 DNA: TGCGCCAGCAGTCCCGGGGGTTCCAAAAACATTCAGTACTTC

V gene: TRBV28
J gene: TRBJ1-2
D gene: TRBD1
clone size: few
CDR3 protein: CASSSAGTGKNGYTF
CDR3 DNA: TGTGCCAGCAGTTCCGCCGGGACAGGGAAGAATGGCTACACCTTC

V gene: TRBV7-6
J gene: TRBJ1-2
D gene: TRBD1
clone size: -
CDR3 protein: CASSLGGTGHYGYTF
CDR3 DNA: TGTGCCAGCAGCTTAGGCGGGACAGGCCATTATGGCTACACCTTC

V gene: TRBV7-3
J gene: TRBJ1-6
D gene: -
clone size: -
CDR3 protein: CASRDSGSPLHF
CDR3 DNA: TGTGCCAGCAGGGATTCCGGTTCACCCCTCCACTTT

V gene: TRBV2
J gene: TRBJ2-2
D gene: TRBD1
clone size: few
CDR3 protein: CASRVGQGVGTGELFF
CDR3 DNA: TGTGCCAGCAGGGTTGGACAGGGGGTAGGCACCGGGGAGCTGTTTTTT

V gene: TRBV23-1
J gene: TRBJ1-5
D gene: -
clone size: -
CDR3 protein: CASSQSVDERLPGGSNQPQHF
CDR3 DNA: TGCGCCAGCAGTCAATCTGTGGACGAGAGACTCCCGGGTGGAAGCAATCAGCCCCAGCATTTT

V gene: TRBV24-1
J gene: TRBJ2-1
D gene: -
clone size: once
CDR3 protein: CATSEARTGPYNEQFF
CDR3 DNA: TGTGCCACCAGTGAGGCTAGGACGGGACCCTACAATGAGCAGTTCTTC

V gene: TRBV7-2
J gene: TRBJ2-3
D gene: TRBD1
clone size: -
CDR3 protein: CASSGGQGTDTQYF
CDR3 DNA: TGTGCCAGCAGCGGGGGACAGGGCACAGATACGCAGTATTTT

V gene: TRBV7-5
J gene: TRBJ2-2
D gene: -
clone size: -
CDR3 protein: CVRTQLSGTCTGELFF
CDR3 DNA: TGTGTCAGAACCCAATTGTCGGGGACATGCACCGGGGAGCTGTTTTTT

V gene: TRBV24-1
J gene: TRBJ2-1
D gene: TRBD2
clone size: once
CDR3 protein: CATSVAGSYNEQFF
CDR3 DNA: TGTGCCACCAGTGTAGCGGGGTCCTACAATGAGCAGTTCTTC

V gene: TRBV7-6
J gene: TRBJ2-1
D gene: TRBD2
clone size: -
CDR3 protein: CASSRTSGGPRPYNEQFF
CDR3 DNA: TGTGCCAGCAGCCGGACTAGCGGGGGGCCGCGACCCTACAATGAGCAGTTCTTC

V gene: TRBV18
J gene: TRBJ1-2
D gene: TRBD1
clone size: -
CDR3 protein: CASSPQRPDRGQRGYTF
CDR3 DNA: TGTGCCAGCTCACCACAGCGGCCGGACAGGGGGCAACGTGGCTACACCTTC

V gene: TRBV18
J gene: TRBJ1-3
D gene: -
clone size: -
CDR3 protein: CASSPDQGFSGNTIYF
CDR3 DNA: TGTGCCAGCTCACCAGATCAGGGTTTCTCTGGAAACACCATATATTTT

V gene: TRBV20-1
J gene: TRBJ2-2
D gene: -
clone size: -
CDR3 protein: CSARESGELFF
CDR3 DNA: TGCAGTGCTAGAGAATCCGGGGAGCTGTTTTTT

V gene: TRBV7-6
J gene: TRBJ1-4
D gene: -
clone size: -
CDR3 protein: CASSLVGSRATNEKLFF
CDR3 DNA: TGTGCCAGCAGCTTAGTGGGCAGTCGTGCAACTAATGAAAAACTGTTTTTT

V gene: TRBV7-2
J gene: TRBJ1-2
D gene: TRBD1
clone size: few
CDR3 protein: CASSSRDRDGYTF
CDR3 DNA: TGTGCCAGCAGCTCCCGGGACAGGGACGGCTACACCTTC